This TCR beta chain was identified in a study of blood T cell repertoires in COVID-19 (dated by TCRdb to the early 2020s). In the study overall: Samples from collaborators originated in the United States, Italy and Spain and spanned both the acute and convalescent phases of COVID-19. The material from the prospective study consisted of cDNA or gDNA derived from T cells, B-cell-depleted T cells, or PBMCs. The repertoires were released in a freely available public database intended as a resource for research on the immune response to SARS-CoV-2. The samples were drawn from the first 160 participants of the ongoing ImmuneRACE study and from some 1,300 subjects provided by 6 global collaborators. Nearly every sample came with metadata listing a de-identified subject ID, COVID-19 status, age in years and sex. HLA class I and class II types, where available, came from metadata supplied by the sample provider rather than from assay-based typing. Deeply sampled blood TCRbeta repertoires from subjects exposed to, actively infected with, or recovered from COVID-19 were included in the dataset. Broader findings and caveats from the paper: Clinical and demographic metadata were provided uncurated, with the amount varying by source and participant.

This clone was seen repeatedly, ten times or more. What this receptor recognizes is not known. No much larger clone exists at a distance of one base, and base qualities are not known. V and J are trimmed by 1 base and 0 bases, and the gene matches miss 4 bases of the junction. CDR3 length: 16 amino acids, cysteine to phenylalanine. The retained sequence is limited to the CDR3, 48 bases, with the frame set at the first base. From the germline V gene, CDR1 is SGHRS and CDR2 is YFSETQ. TCRbeta CDR3 regions were amplified from genomic DNA by means of the immunoSEQ Assay, a bias-controlled multiplex PCR. As for the authors' bioinformatics: The number of nucleated cells in each sample was estimated from the amplification of reference gene primers within the assay. To quantify the absolute abundance of each unique TCRbeta CDR3 rearrangement, sequence reads were collapsed and filtered. For each sample, productive Simpson clonality was calculated as the square root of Simpson's diversity index over productive rearrangements. The immuneACCESS repertoire file appears here via TCRdb, limited to in-frame rearrangements. These files lack a portion of the clones; in checked studies, under half of the deficit traces to unresolved V genes, and the cause of the others is not known. D and trimming were read from the DNA, whereas the V and J calls and clone size are those reported in that table. This sample has 100,000 to 150,000 clones in its table, and about four fifths of those were observed once. The ten largest make up 15% to 20% of the sample.

One collaborating source in Seattle enrolled patients while the patients were actively infected and followed the patients over time throughout the course of disease. The collaborating institutions used their own protocols to collect whole blood in K2EDTA tubes. Collaborator samples were shipped for TCRbeta analysis as frozen whole blood, isolated PBMCs, or DNA extracted from either sample type. The rearranged chain carries TRBV5-1 and TRBJ2-1, with TRBD1 identical over 7 junction bases. The TCR comes from a man between 25 and 39 years old with COVID-19, enrolled during active disease. Material: peripheral blood. CDR3 reads: CASSLSEGASYNEQFF. The DNA is as follows: TGCGCCAGCAGCTTGTCTGAGGGGGCCTCCTACAATGAGCAGTTCTTC.